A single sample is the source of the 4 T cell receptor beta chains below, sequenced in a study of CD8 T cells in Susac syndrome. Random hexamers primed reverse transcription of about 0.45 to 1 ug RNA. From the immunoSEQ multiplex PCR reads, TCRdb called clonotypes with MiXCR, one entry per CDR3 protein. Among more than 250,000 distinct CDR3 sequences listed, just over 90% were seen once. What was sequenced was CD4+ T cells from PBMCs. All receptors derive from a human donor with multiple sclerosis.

For the CDR3, the DNA is TGTGCCAGTAGTCAGGGAGGCTACGAGCAGTACTTC. This sequence encodes CASSQGGYEQYF. The rearrangement uses TRBV19 and TRBJ2-7, with D possibly being TRBD2 (6 bases). Deletions cut 5 bases from V and 3 bases from J, with 8 bases between. There are 12 residues in the CDR3. Looked up from germline, CDR1 is LNHDA and CDR2 is SQIVND (reference sequence).

The CDR3 sequence is CACSTSGVSGANVLTF. CDR3 nucleotide sequence: TGTGCCTGTTCGACTAGCGGGGTCTCTGGGGCCAACGTCCTGACTTTC. The chain recombines TRBV30 with TRBJ2-6; 11 bases fit TRBD2. This CDR3 comprises 16 residues. From germline, CDR1 is GTSNPN and CDR2 SVGIG (reference sequence). J was trimmed by 0 bases and V by 6 bases; bases with no gene match: 4. Full variable domain (rest looked up from reference TRBV30 and TRBJ2-6): SQTIHQWPATLVQPVGSPLSLECTVEGTSNPNLYWYRQAAGRGLQLLFYSVGIGQISSEVPQNLSASRPQDRQFILSSKKLLLSDSGFYLCACSTSGVSGANVLTFGAGSRLTVL.

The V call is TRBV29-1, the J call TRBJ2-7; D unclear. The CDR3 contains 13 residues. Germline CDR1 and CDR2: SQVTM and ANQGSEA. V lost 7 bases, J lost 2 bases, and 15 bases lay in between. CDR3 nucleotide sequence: TGCAGCGCTACCGAACCTCGTACCTACGAGCAGTACTTC. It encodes CSATEPRTYEQYF.

The CDR3 DNA sequence: TGCAGCGTTGTGGAAGGGGCAGGTCAACAGCCCCAGCATTTT. As protein: CSVVEGAGQQPQHF. This chain links TRBV29-1 with TRBJ1-5; TRBD1 might be the D (5 bases). V shed 4 bases and J shed 7 bases, with 17 bases lying between them. Per the germline V gene, CDR1 is SQVTM and CDR2 is ANQGSEA. This CDR3 region has 14 residues.